This T cell receptor beta chain was identified during a study of CD8 T cells in ankylosing spondylitis. Regarding the study as a whole: Blood from ankylosing spondylitis patients appeared to carry a characteristic roughly eight-variant TCR beta motif. Disease-linked clones reportedly concentrated significantly in matched ankylosing spondylitis synovial fluid. Those disease-linked clones were CD8+; they were also relatively rare in peripheral blood.

A word on this clonotype: Its antigen remains unknown.

Per germline, CDR1 SGHTA and CDR2 FQGNSA. CDR3 size: 12 residues. Trimming removed 4 bases at V and 4 bases at J, with 8 bases between. With molecular barcodes, quantitative 5'-RACE was used to make the TCR beta libraries. TCRdb redid the calling of the 5' RACE reads with MiXCR, one entry per CDR3 protein. The sample contains about 240,000 distinct CDR3 sequences, roughly a quarter of which appear only once. What was sequenced was blood, either unsorted or a sorted T cell fraction (not recorded which). This TCR was sampled from a male donor with ankylosing spondylitis or in good health (not recorded which). This chain connects TRBV7-2 to TRBJ2-7; D remains unclear. CDR3 sequence (DNA): TGTGCCAGCAGCTCTTGGGGTTACGAGCAGTACTTC. This gives the protein CASSSWGYEQYF.